Following are 17 T cell receptor beta chains from one sample sequenced in a study of blood T cell repertoires in COVID-19. The method was immunoSEQ multiplex PCR; TCRdb's version includes in-frame clones alone and lacks a portion of them. The table records about 490,000 clones, 70% to 90% of them present only once. Sequencing was carried out using peripheral blood. The receptors shown here come from a human donor in a cohort sampled during active COVID-19.

The rearrangement uses TRBV30 and TRBJ1-2, with TRBD1 matching over 8 bases. This CDR3 comprises 16 residues. V was pared by 0 bases and J by 0 bases, with 6 bases of the junction left unmatched. Per the germline V gene, CDR1 is GTSNPN and CDR2 is SVGIG (reference sequence). The CDR3 nucleotides are TGTGCCTGGAGTGTAAGCGGGACAGGAACTAACTATGGCTACACCTTC. Translated: CAWSVSGTGTNYGYTF.

This sequence joins TRBV7-2 and TRBJ2-7, with D uncertain. This CDR3 comprises 12 residues. Germline CDR1 SGHTA, CDR2 FQGNSA. V was trimmed by 3 bases and J by 6 bases, leaving 9 bases between them. CDR3 coding DNA: TGTGCCAGCAGCTTCTCCAGCGCCGAGCAGTACTTC. This codes for CASSFSSAEQYF.

This sequence joins TRBV7-6 and TRBJ2-1, with 7 bases fitting TRBD2. V lost 6 bases and J lost 2; bases outside the gene matches: 13. This CDR3 is 17 amino acids long. Per germline, CDR1 SGHVS and CDR2 FNYEAQ. CDR3 in DNA: TGTGCCAGCAGAACGTCTTGGGGGGGAGGCGCCTACAATGAGCAGTTCTTC. It translates to CASRTSWGGGAYNEQFF.

The rearrangement uses TRBV28 and TRBJ2-7; 7 nucleotides agree with TRBD2. J was trimmed by 0 bases and V by 8 bases; bases with no gene match: 7. The CDR3 is made up of 14 amino acids. Germline V gives CDR1 MDHEN, CDR2 SYDVKM. CDR3 loop: CASVTSGASYEQYF. DNA of the CDR3: TGTGCCAGCGTCACCAGCGGGGCCTCCTACGAGCAGTACTTC.

V usage is TRBV28 and J usage is TRBJ2-1; weak D call: TRBD2 (6 bases). V gave up 8 bases and J gave up 8 bases, with 19 bases separating them. CDR3 length: 14 amino acids. CDR1 is MDHEN, CDR2 SYDVKM, per germline. Here the CDR3 reads CASRQRRGGDEQFF. The CDR3 DNA sequence: TGTGCCAGCCGACAGCGGCGGGGCGGCGATGAGCAGTTCTTC.

This rearrangement joins TRBV4-2 to TRBJ1-3; tentative D call: TRBD1 (5 bases). Trimming removed 1 base from V and 0 bases from J, with 7 bases in between. The germline V gene has CDR1 LGHNA and CDR2 YNFKEQ. This CDR3 contains 15 residues. The CDR3 region has the DNA TGTGCCAGCAGCCAAGGCAGGGCCTCTGGAAACACCATATATTTT. This gives the protein CASSQGRASGNTIYF.

The rearrangement uses TRBV29-1 and TRBJ2-1, with 7 nucleotides matching TRBD2. There are 13 residues in the CDR3. The trim removed 7 bases at V and 9 bases at J, leaving 12 bases unmatched. Germline-derived CDR1 and CDR2 are SQVTM and ANQGSEA. DNA of the CDR3: TGCAGCGGCGCTAGCGGCCCCCGGTTTGAGCAGTTCTTC. Encoded protein: CSGASGPRFEQFF.

The chain combines TRBV24-1 with TRBJ2-3, with D possibly being TRBD1 (6 bases). Per germline, CDR1 KGHDR and CDR2 SFDVKD. This CDR3 has 16 residues. V lost 3 bases to trimming and J lost 3 bases, with 15 bases between them. In DNA form, the CDR3 reads TGTGCCACCAGTGATACACAGGGAGAAGGGACAGATACGCAGTATTTT. Its translation is CATSDTQGEGTDTQYF.

The rearrangement links TRBV7-8 to TRBJ1-1, with D possibly matching TRBD1 (5 bases). The CDR3 length is 11 residues. Trimming shortened V by 6 bases and J by 10 bases, and 12 bases separated the two germline ends. Germline V gene sequence: CDR1 SGHVS, CDR2 FQNEAQ. CDR3 coding DNA: TGTGCCAGCAGACGGGACGGGGGAGCTTTCTTT. Its protein product is CASRRDGGAFF.

This chain links TRBV24-1 with TRBJ1-5; D not certain. Trimming pared 7 bases from V and 5 bases from J, leaving 8 bases between. Germline V gene lookup returns CDR1 KGHDR and CDR2 SFDVKD. This CDR3 contains 12 residues. CDR3 amino acids: CATREAHQPQHF. The DNA of the CDR3 is TGTGCCACCAGGGAGGCCCATCAGCCCCAGCATTTT.

The gene calls are TRBV6-5 and TRBJ2-1, with 11 bases lining up with TRBD2. Germline V gives CDR1 MNHEY, CDR2 SVGAGI. V shed 5 bases, J shed 8 bases, and the junction held 8 bases outside the gene matches. The CDR3 consists of 15 residues. The chain's CDR3 is CASSRLAGGLDEQFF. Here the CDR3 DNA reads TGTGCCAGCAGTCGGTTAGCGGGAGGGCTGGATGAGCAGTTCTTC.

The chain links TRBV2 to TRBJ2-2; 8 positions match TRBD1. The CDR3 consists of 16 residues. The V and J ends lost 3 bases and 0 bases, in that order; junction bases with no gene match: 3. Looked up from germline, CDR1 is SNHLY and CDR2 is FYNNEI. This CDR3 is CASSEWGQANTGELFF. CDR3 DNA: TGTGCCAGCAGTGAGTGGGGACAGGCGAACACCGGGGAGCTGTTTTTT.

The chain is built from TRBV13 and TRBJ1-2; TRBD1 agrees at 8 bases. CDR3 length: 15 amino acids. CDR1 is PRHDT, CDR2 FYEKMQ, per germline (reference sequence). The V and J ends lost 6 bases and 8 bases, in that order; junction bases with no gene match: 14. The CDR3 bases are TGTGCCAGCAGTATTCGGACAGGGCCTTTTGGGGGCTACACCTTC. This gives the protein CASSIRTGPFGGYTF.

The CDR3 DNA follows: TGTGCCAGAAGACCCTCCGGACAGGGCGACTATGGCTACACCTTC. It encodes CARRPSGQGDYGYTF. The rearrangement links TRBV30 to TRBJ1-2; the match to TRBD1 covers 8 bases. Trimming removed 8 bases from V and 3 bases from J; junction bases left unmatched: 14. The germline CDR1 and CDR2 sequences are GTSNPN and SVGIG (reference sequence). CDR3 size: 15 residues.

V is TRBV6-2 or TRBV6-3 and J is TRBJ2-3; 8 bases fit TRBD1. V lost 4 bases and J lost 5; bases outside the gene matches: 5. CDR3 size: 14 residues. The germline V gene encodes CDR1 MNHEY and CDR2 SVGEGT. CDR3 in DNA: TGTGCCAGCAGTTTAGACAGGGGTGTAGATACGCAGTATTTT. This translates into CASSLDRGVDTQYF.

The genes are TRBV10-3 and TRBJ1-1; 9 bases map to TRBD1. The CDR3 consists of 15 residues. Trimming took 5 bases from V and 7 from J; bases not matched to a gene: 11. Germline V gene sequence: CDR1 ENHRY, CDR2 SYGVKD. CDR3 coding DNA: TGTGCCATCAGTACCACTTCCGACAGGGGGAATGAAGCTTTCTTT. This translates into CAISTTSDRGNEAFF.

The CDR3 loop is CASSFQFIPGQGRTEAFF. For the CDR3, the DNA is TGTGCCAGCAGCTTTCAATTTATCCCGGGACAGGGGCGAACTGAAGCTTTCTTT. This chain uses TRBV7-2 with TRBJ1-1; 10 positions agree with TRBD1. V lost 3 bases to trimming and J lost 5 bases; unmatched junction nucleotides: 15. Germline lookup yields CDR1 SGHTA and CDR2 FQGNSA. The CDR3 runs to 18 residues.